This TCR beta chain came from a study of T cells in localized non-small cell lung cancer. TCRdb's table, derived via immunoSEQ multiplex PCR, lists solely in-frame clones and lacks some. The table records 26,000 or so clones, around nine tenths of them present only once. A word on this clone: The antigen is unknown.

The CDR3 length is 16 residues. V was trimmed by 0 bases and J by 4 bases, leaving 13 bases between them. Germline-derived CDR1 and CDR2 are SEHNR and FQNEAQ (reference sequence). Notes on the study in general: When the top 100 tumor clones were examined, a median 57 of them also appeared in the adjacent lung, which was paired and uninvolved. Heterogeneity stays possible, as sequencing covered only one tumor region. Higher blood T cell density tracked longer overall survival. Measurement of T cell clonality placed uninvolved adjacent lung highest, above the level in tumor.

The material was peripheral blood, obtained before any cancer treatment. The rearrangement uses TRBV7-9 and TRBJ1-5; D gene unclear. The source of this sequence is a woman aged 18 to 55 with stage I lung adenocarcinoma. CDR3 coding DNA: TGTGCCAGCAGCTTAGCGATAGGAACTGAGAATCAGCCCCAGCATTTT. Encoded protein: CASSLAIGTENQPQHF.